These 28 T cell receptor beta chains share one sample of origin, sequenced in a study of beta chain features in type 1 diabetes. What was sequenced were expressed TCRB transcripts, since all of the isolated RNA had been reverse transcribed. Here immunoSEQ multiplex PCR was the method, and the copy in TCRdb shows in-frame clones only, minus some. The table lists under 350,000 clones, approximately 8% of them singletons. Sequencing input: central memory CD4+ T cells from blood. The receptors here all came from a woman aged 18-29 years in good health.

CDR3 nucleotide sequence: TGTGCCAGCAGACGTCAGGGGGCTCGTGGCAATCAGCCCCAGCATTTT. Protein: CASRRQGARGNQPQHF. V gene TRBV27 combines with J gene TRBJ1-5; 8 bases match TRBD1. V lost 6 bases, J lost 2 bases, and 9 bases stayed unmatched. The CDR3 runs 16 residues. In germline, CDR1 is MNHEY, CDR2 SMNVEV (reference sequence).

V and J are TRBV7-2 and TRBJ2-7, with a possible D match to TRBD2 (6 bases). Germline assignment: CDR1 SGHTA and CDR2 FQGNSA. This CDR3 comprises 18 residues. V dropped 1 base and J dropped 4 bases, with 23 bases sitting between them. In nucleotides, the CDR3 is TGTGCCAGCAGCTTAGATCGGCCCGGGAGTGGAGGGTCATACGAGCAGTACTTC. As protein: CASSLDRPGSGGSYEQYF.

The genes are TRBV7-9 and TRBJ2-5; D gene uncertain. This CDR3 spans 14 amino acids. Trimming took off 6 bases at V and 5 bases at J, with 16 bases between the two ends. Germline assignment: CDR1 SEHNR and CDR2 FQNEAQ (reference sequence). In DNA, the CDR3 is TGTGCCAGCAGGCTATATAACCAGAGGGAGACCCAGTACTTC. It yields the protein CASRLYNQRETQYF.

V gene TRBV18 combines with J gene TRBJ1-1; D gene ambiguous. This CDR3 is built from 13 residues. Per germline, CDR1 KGHSH and CDR2 LQKENI. V was cut by 5 bases and J by 3 bases, with 10 bases left in between. The CDR3 nucleotides are TGTGCCAGCTCAAATGGGAGGGACACTGAAGCTTTCTTT. Translation gives CASSNGRDTEAFF.

There are a few counts of this clone. The CDR3 loop reads CASSLDRGSTDTQYF. The CDR3 DNA reads as TGTGCCAGCAGCTTAGATCGCGGGAGTACAGATACGCAGTATTTT. The rearrangement joins TRBV11-2 to TRBJ2-3, with 7 bases aligning to TRBD2. V was pared by 0 bases and J by 3 bases, with 3 bases of the junction left unmatched. The germline V gene has CDR1 SGHAT and CDR2 FQNNGV. This CDR3 spans 15 amino acids.

This clone came up a few times. The chain employs TRBV6-5 and TRBJ2-3; 9 nucleotides line up with TRBD2. Germline V gene data show CDR1 as MNHEY and CDR2 as SVGAGI. The CDR3 extends over 15 amino acids. V lost 5 bases and J lost 1; bases outside the gene matches: 4. CDR3 protein: CASSTGTSRTDTQYF. The CDR3 DNA follows: TGTGCCAGCAGTACCGGGACTAGCCGCACAGATACGCAGTATTTT.

The rearrangement uses TRBV6-5 and TRBJ1-2; maybe TRBD1 (5 bases). This CDR3 is 13 amino acids long. Trimming took 1 base from V and 7 from J, leaving 10 bases between them. CDR1 is MNHEY, CDR2 SVGAGI, per germline. In nucleotides, the CDR3 is TGTGCCAGCAGTTACTTGGGGCCGGGTGGCTACACCTTC. This encodes CASSYLGPGGYTF.

The table lists this clone with a few counts. The rearrangement uses TRBV29-1 and TRBJ2-1; 7 nucleotides align to TRBD1. J lost 7 bases, V lost 8 bases, and 11 bases had no gene match. The CDR3 is 13 amino acids. Germline V CDR1 and CDR2: SQVTM, ANQGSEA. Written as DNA, the CDR3 is TGCAGCTATTGCGGACAGGTTATGAATGAGCAGTTCTTC. This sequence encodes CSYCGQVMNEQFF.

The V call is TRBV28, the J call TRBJ1-6, with a weak D call TRBD1 (5 bases). Trimming left V 7 bases short and J 7 bases short, with 20 bases between. The CDR3 has 16 amino acids. CDR1 MDHEN and CDR2 SYDVKM come from the germline V gene. The DNA for the CDR3 is TGTGCCAGCACTTCCACGGGGCTGGGAAAGAATTCACCCCTCCACTTT. Encoded protein: CASTSTGLGKNSPLHF. The whole variable domain, remainder taken from reference TRBV28 and TRBJ1-6, is DVKVTQSSRYLVKRTGEKVFLECVQDMDHENMFWYRQDPGLGLRLIYFSYDVKMKEKGDIPEGYSVSREKKERFSLILESASTNQTSMYLCASTSTGLGKNSPLHFGNGTRLTVT.

The chain is built from TRBV25-1 and TRBJ2-5; D possibly matches TRBD1 or TRBD2 (5 bases each). Germline lookup yields CDR1 MGHDK and CDR2 SYGVNS. The V end was cut by 4 bases, the J end by 4 bases, with 13 bases between. This CDR3 has 14 amino acids. The CDR3 DNA is TGTGCCAGCAGTGCATGGGGACCTGGAGAGACCCAGTACTTC. The encoded protein is CASSAWGPGETQYF. Combining the CDR3 with reference TRBV25-1 and TRBJ2-5 gives the whole variable domain EADIYQTPRYLVIGTGKKITLECSQTMGHDKMYWYQQDPGMELHLIHYSYGVNSTEKGDLSSESTVSRIRTEHFPLTLESARPSHTSQYLCASSAWGPGETQYFGPGTRLLVL.

The chain is built from TRBV14 and TRBJ2-1, with 8 bases identical to TRBD2. Trimming removed 4 bases from V and 7 bases from J; junction bases left unmatched: 3. The germline CDR1 and CDR2 sequences are SGHDN and FVKESK. This CDR3 is built from 13 residues. The CDR3 nucleotides read TGTGCCAGCAGCCGGACTAGCAGAAATGAGCAGTTCTTC. It codes for CASSRTSRNEQFF.

The chain joins TRBV2 to TRBJ2-1, with a tentative D call TRBD2 (6 bases). Germline CDR1 is SNHLY and CDR2 is FYNNEI. The CDR3 has 15 amino acids. The V end was cut by 4 bases, the J end by 3 bases, with 13 bases between. DNA of the CDR3: TGTGCCAGCAGTGGTTCCGGGGGAGTCTACAATGAGCAGTTCTTC. Translating it yields CASSGSGGVYNEQFF.

The chain employs TRBV5-6 and TRBJ1-5; a weak D match, TRBD1 (6 bases). CDR3 length: 17 amino acids. Trimming pared 3 bases from V and 4 bases from J, leaving 20 bases between. CDR1 is SGHDT, CDR2 YYEEEE, per germline. Written as DNA, the CDR3 is TGTGCCAGCAGCTCCCAGGGGACGGGTTTGAGGAATCAGCCCCAGCATTTT. Its protein product is CASSSQGTGLRNQPQHF.

This clone was found a few times. The rearrangement uses TRBV18 and TRBJ2-7; D not resolved. Germline V gene lookup returns CDR1 KGHSH and CDR2 LQKENI. This CDR3 contains 16 residues. V was clipped by 1 base and J by 3 bases, with 16 bases between them. CDR3 sequence (DNA): TGTGCCAGCTCACCACAGATGCTCCGTTGGGGCTACGAGCAGTACTTC. It translates to CASSPQMLRWGYEQYF.

This clone showed up just a few times. The chain joins TRBV7-9 to TRBJ1-5; 10 bases map to TRBD1. The CDR3 runs to 15 residues. Germline assignment: CDR1 SEHNR and CDR2 FQNEAQ (reference sequence). J was trimmed by 4 bases and V by 5 bases; bases with no gene match: 5. CDR3: CASSTDRGRNQPQHF. CDR3 DNA: TGTGCCAGCAGCACCGACAGGGGGCGGAATCAGCCCCAGCATTTT.

CDR3 protein: CASSLGQGVQDGYTF. The CDR3 DNA sequence: TGCGCCAGCAGCCTGGGGCAGGGGGTCCAGGATGGCTACACCTTC. V usage is TRBV5-1 and J usage is TRBJ1-2, with TRBD1 identical over 7 bases. Germline V CDR1 and CDR2: SGHRS, YFSETQ. CDR3 length: 15 residues. V shed 4 bases and J 6 bases; nucleotides not matched to a gene: 12.

This clone was found many times. The J gene is TRBJ2-3, the V gene TRBV4-3; tentative D call: TRBD2 (6 bases). Germline lookup yields CDR1 LGHNA and CDR2 YSLEER. The CDR3 extends over 16 amino acids. The V gene lost 0 bases and the J gene lost 2 bases, with 12 bases spanning the gap. The DNA of the CDR3 is TGCGCCAGCAGCCAAGATCAACGGGGGTACACAGATACGCAGTATTTT. It codes for CASSQDQRGYTDTQYF.

This clone has only a few counts. This chain links TRBV30 with TRBJ2-1, with D unresolved. V lost 0 bases and J 5 bases, leaving 17 bases between the germline ends. The CDR3 extends over 16 amino acids. The germline gives CDR1 GTSNPN, CDR2 SVGIG (reference sequence). CDR3 protein: CAWSVLSHPPDNEQFF. The DNA for the CDR3 is TGTGCCTGGAGTGTATTGTCCCATCCTCCAGACAATGAGCAGTTCTTC.

The chain carries TRBV23-1 and TRBJ2-7; D not resolved. TRBV23-1 is an ORF, with its function uncertain. Between the trimmed V and J ends, which lost 8 bases and 0 bases, there was a span of 17 bases. This CDR3 region has 15 residues. Here the CDR3 DNA reads TGCGCCAGCGGACCGCTGGGTACAGACTCCTACGAGCAGTACGTC. It specifies CASGPLGTDSYEQYV.

This clone was seen more than once but under ten times. A much larger clone lies one base from this, so it may be a read error. At the DNA level, this CDR3 is encoded by other sequences in the same sample as well. The chain recombines TRBV7-9 with TRBJ2-3; D ambiguous. Trimming shortened V by 3 bases and J by 4 bases, and 2 bases separated the two germline ends. CDR1 and CDR2 from the germline V gene are SEHNR and FQNEAQ (reference sequence). The CDR3 has 11 residues. The CDR3 sequence is CASSFADTQYF. The CDR3 region has the DNA TGTGCCAGCAGCTTTGCAGATACGCAGTATTTT.

This clone was seen a handful of times. The chain is built from TRBV14 and TRBJ2-1; D gene uncertain. Germline CDR1 and CDR2: SGHDN and FVKESK. Deletions cut 0 bases from V and 12 bases from J, with 9 bases between. This CDR3 has 12 residues. CDR3: CASSQDLGRQFF. CDR3 bases: TGTGCCAGCAGCCAAGATCTAGGCCGGCAGTTCTTC.

This clone has only a few counts. The identical CDR3 is also encoded by other nucleotide sequences in the sample. This chain links TRBV18 with TRBJ2-1, with no clear D. The CDR3 loop spans 11 amino acids. V lost 3 bases, J lost 10 bases, and 7 bases lay in between. Looked up from germline, CDR1 is KGHSH and CDR2 is LQKENI. The CDR3 DNA sequence: TGTGCCAGCTCACCCAGAGACGAGCAGTTCTTC. Translated: CASSPRDEQFF. Full variable domain (rest looked up from reference TRBV18 and TRBJ2-1): NAGVMQNPRHLVRRRGQEARLRCSPMKGHSHVYWYRQLPEEGLKFMVYLQKENIIDESGMPKERFSAEFPKEGPSILRIQQVVRGDSAAYFCASSPRDEQFFGPGTRLTVL.

The chain recombines TRBV11-2 with TRBJ2-1; D unresolved. This CDR3 region has 14 residues. V dropped 1 base and J dropped 3 bases, with 7 bases sitting between them. Looked up from germline, CDR1 is SGHAT and CDR2 is FQNNGV. The CDR3 region has the DNA TGTGCCAGCAGCTTAGCTGCAGACTACAATGAGCAGTTCTTC. Residues: CASSLAADYNEQFF.

This clone turned up a few times. Different DNA sequences within this sample yield the same CDR3. This chain connects TRBV18 to TRBJ1-2, with D possibly matching TRBD1 (5 bases). Trimming left V 2 bases short and J 2 bases short, with 9 bases between. CDR3 length equals 14 residues. Per the germline V gene, CDR1 is KGHSH and CDR2 is LQKENI. CDR3 residues: CASSPGTANYGYTF. The CDR3 DNA reads TGTGCCAGCTCACCAGGGACGGCCAACTATGGCTACACCTTC.

The genes are TRBV7-9 and TRBJ2-5; the D gene is possibly TRBD1 (5 bases). V was cut by 3 bases and J by 4 bases, with 15 bases left in between. The germline V gene encodes CDR1 SEHNR and CDR2 FQNEAQ (reference sequence). CDR3 length: 15 residues. As DNA, the CDR3 is TGTGCCAGCAGCTTGGAGCAGGGTAGGGGAGAGACCCAGTACTTC. This codes for CASSLEQGRGETQYF. The full variable domain, in which reference TRBV7-9 and TRBJ2-5 provide the parts outside the CDR3, is DTGVSQNPRHKITKRGQNVTFRCDPISEHNRLYWYRQTLGQGPEFLTYFQNEAQLEKSRLLSDRFSAERPKGSFSTLEIQRTEQGDSAMYLCASSLEQGRGETQYFGPGTRLLVL.

J is TRBJ2-5 and V is TRBV5-6, with D perhaps matching TRBD1 or TRBD2 (5 bases each). V was trimmed by 4 bases and J by 7 bases, leaving 17 bases between them. The CDR3 is 14 residues long. From germline, CDR1 is SGHDT and CDR2 YYEEEE. CDR3 residues: CASSGDLREATQYF. CDR3 in DNA: TGTGCCAGCAGCGGGGACCTCCGAGAAGCGACCCAGTACTTC.

The rearrangement joins TRBV7-7 to TRBJ2-3, with D possibly called TRBD1 or TRBD2 (5 bases each). This CDR3 has 15 residues. V was cut by 5 bases and J by 5 bases, with 17 bases left in between. The germline gives CDR1 SSHAT, CDR2 FNYEAQ (reference sequence). Here the CDR3 reads CASSPAAGDQDTQYF. CDR3 nucleotide sequence: TGTGCCAGCAGCCCCGCCGCCGGGGACCAAGATACGCAGTATTTT. The full variable domain, completed using reference TRBV7-7 and TRBJ2-3, is GAGVSQSPRYKVTKRGQDVTLRCDPISSHATLYWYQQALGQGPEFLTYFNYEAQPDKSGLPSDRFSAERPEGSISTLTIQRTEQRDSAMYRCASSPAAGDQDTQYFGPGTRLTVL.

This chain joins TRBV7-9 and TRBJ2-7; D is possibly TRBD1 or TRBD2 (6 bases each). The CDR3 spans 12 residues. Trimming stripped 3 bases from V and 6 bases from J, with 9 bases between. Germline V gene lookup returns CDR1 SEHNR and CDR2 FQNEAQ (reference sequence). In DNA form, the CDR3 reads TGTGCCAGCAGCTTTGGAGGGGGCGAGCAGTACGTC. Amino acid sequence: CASSFGGGEQYV.